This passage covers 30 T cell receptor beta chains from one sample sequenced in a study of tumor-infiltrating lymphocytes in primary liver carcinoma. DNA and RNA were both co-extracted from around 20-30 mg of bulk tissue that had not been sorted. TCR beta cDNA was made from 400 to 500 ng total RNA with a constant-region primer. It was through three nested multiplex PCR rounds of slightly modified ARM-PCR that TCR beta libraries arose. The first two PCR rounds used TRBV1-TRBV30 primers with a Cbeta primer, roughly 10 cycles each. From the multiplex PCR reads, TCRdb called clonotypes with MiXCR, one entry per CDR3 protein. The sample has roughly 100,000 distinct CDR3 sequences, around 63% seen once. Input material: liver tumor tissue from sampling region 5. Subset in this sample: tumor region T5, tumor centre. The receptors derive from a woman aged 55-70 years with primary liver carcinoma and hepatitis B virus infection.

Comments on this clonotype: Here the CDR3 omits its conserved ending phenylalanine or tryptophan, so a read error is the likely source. The CDR3 DNA reads TGCAACGTTGAAGCGTTGGGCAGGGTGGGGGTTAGCACAGATATGCAGTATATT. Protein: CNVEALGRVGVSTDMQYI. The J gene is TRBJ2-3, the V gene TRBV29-1, with D possibly called TRBD1 or TRBD2 (5 bases each). Germline assignment: CDR1 SQVTM and CDR2 ANQGSEA. This CDR3 comprises 18 residues.

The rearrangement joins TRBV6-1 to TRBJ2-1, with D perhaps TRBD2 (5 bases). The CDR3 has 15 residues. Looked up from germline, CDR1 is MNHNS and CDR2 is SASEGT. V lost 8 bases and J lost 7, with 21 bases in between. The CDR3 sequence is CASGREAGEYNEQFF. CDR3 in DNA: TGTGCCAGCGGACGAGAGGCGGGCGAGTATAATGAGCAGTTCTTC.

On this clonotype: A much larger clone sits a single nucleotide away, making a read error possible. CDR3: CAWSTLRGNEHFF. CDR3 DNA: TGTGCCTGGAGTACTCTAAGGGGAAATGAGCACTTCTTC. The V gene is TRBV30, the J gene TRBJ2-1; a weak D match, TRBD1 (5 bases). The CDR3 sequence is 13 residues long. CDR1 GTSNPN and CDR2 SVGIG come from the germline V gene (reference sequence).

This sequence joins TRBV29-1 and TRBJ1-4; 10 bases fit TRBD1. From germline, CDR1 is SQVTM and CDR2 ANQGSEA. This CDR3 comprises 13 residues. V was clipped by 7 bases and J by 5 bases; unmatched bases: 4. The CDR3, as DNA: TGCAGCGGTAAGACAGGGGGCAATGAAAAACTGTTTTTT. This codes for CSGKTGGNEKLFF.

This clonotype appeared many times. CDR3 bases: TGCGCCAGCAGCACAGGCGGGGGCAGGGGAAACACCGGGGAGCTGTTTTTT. This codes for CASSTGGGRGNTGELFF. This sequence joins TRBV5-1 and TRBJ2-2; a weak D match, TRBD2 (7 bases). The CDR3 extends over 17 amino acids. Trimming shortened V by 4 bases and J by 2 bases, and 18 bases separated the two germline ends. Germline V lookup: CDR1 SGHRS, CDR2 YFSETQ.

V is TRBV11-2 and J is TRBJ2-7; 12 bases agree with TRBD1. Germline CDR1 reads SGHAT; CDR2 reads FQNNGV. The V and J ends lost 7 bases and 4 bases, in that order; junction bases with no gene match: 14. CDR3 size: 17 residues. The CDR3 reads CASNFQQGQGARYEQYF. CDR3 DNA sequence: TGTGCCAGCAACTTCCAACAGGGACAGGGGGCGCGATACGAGCAGTACTTC.

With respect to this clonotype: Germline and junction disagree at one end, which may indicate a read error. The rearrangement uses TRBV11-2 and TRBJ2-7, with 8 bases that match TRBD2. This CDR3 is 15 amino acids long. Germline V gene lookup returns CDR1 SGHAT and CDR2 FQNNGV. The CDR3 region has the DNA TGTGCCAGCAACTTATCAGCGGGAGAAGGCAGCGAGCAGTACTTC. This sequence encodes CASNLSAGEGSEQYF. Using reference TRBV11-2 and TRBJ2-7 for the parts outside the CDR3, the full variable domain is EAGVAQSPRYKIIEKRQSVAFWCNPISGHATLYWYQQILGQGPKLLIQFQNNGVVDDSQLPKDRFSAERLKGVDSTLKIQPAKLEDSAVYLCASNLSAGEGSEQYFGPGTRLTVT.

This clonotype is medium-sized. CDR3 residues: CASSLGHENYGYTF. For the CDR3, the DNA is TGTGCCAGCAGTTTGGGACACGAAAACTATGGCTACACCTTC. J is TRBJ1-2 and V is TRBV6-6; D perhaps matches TRBD1 (6 bases). The V gene lost 4 bases and the J gene lost 2 bases, with 11 bases spanning the gap. This CDR3 contains 14 residues. Germline CDR1 reads MNHNY; CDR2 reads SVGAGI (reference sequence).

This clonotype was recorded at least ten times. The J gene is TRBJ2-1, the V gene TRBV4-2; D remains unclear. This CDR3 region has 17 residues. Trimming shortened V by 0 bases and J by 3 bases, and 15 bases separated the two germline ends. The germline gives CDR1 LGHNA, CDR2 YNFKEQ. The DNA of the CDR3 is TGTGCCAGCAGCCAAGATATTGGCCCGACCTTCTACAATGAGCAGTTCTTC. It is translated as CASSQDIGPTFYNEQFF.

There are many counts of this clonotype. This CDR3 is CASSWGGGQETQYF. CDR3 DNA sequence: TGTGCCAGCAGCTGGGGGGGCGGCCAAGAGACCCAGTACTTC. The genes are TRBV7-9 and TRBJ2-5; weak D call: TRBD2 (7 bases). The CDR3 has 14 amino acids. Per germline, CDR1 SEHNR and CDR2 FQNEAQ (reference sequence). V lost 4 bases to trimming and J lost 1 base, with 10 bases between them.

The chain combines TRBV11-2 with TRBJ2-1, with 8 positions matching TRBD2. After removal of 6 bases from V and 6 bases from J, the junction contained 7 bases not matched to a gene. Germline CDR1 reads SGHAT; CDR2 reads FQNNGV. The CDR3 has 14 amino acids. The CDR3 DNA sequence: TGTGCCAGCAGTCTCAGCGGGGGCCGCAATGAGCAGTTCTTC. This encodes CASSLSGGRNEQFF. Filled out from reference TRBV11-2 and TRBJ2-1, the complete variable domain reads EAGVAQSPRYKIIEKRQSVAFWCNPISGHATLYWYQQILGQGPKLLIQFQNNGVVDDSQLPKDRFSAERLKGVDSTLKIQPAKLEDSAVYLCASSLSGGRNEQFFGPGTRLTVL.

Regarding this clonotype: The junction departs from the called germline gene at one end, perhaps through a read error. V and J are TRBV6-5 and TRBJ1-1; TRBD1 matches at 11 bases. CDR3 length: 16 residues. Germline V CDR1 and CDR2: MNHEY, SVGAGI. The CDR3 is CASSLGQGVGVAEAFF. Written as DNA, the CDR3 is TGTGCCAGCAGTTTGGGACAGGGGGTTGGAGTGGCTGAGGCTTTCTTT.

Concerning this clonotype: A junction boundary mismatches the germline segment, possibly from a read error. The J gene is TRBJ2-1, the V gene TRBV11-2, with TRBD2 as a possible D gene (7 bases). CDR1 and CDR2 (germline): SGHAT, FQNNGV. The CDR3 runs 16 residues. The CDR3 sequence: CASNYGTRGGYNGQFF. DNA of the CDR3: TGTGCCAGCAACTACGGAACTAGGGGGGGATACAATGGGCAGTTCTTC.

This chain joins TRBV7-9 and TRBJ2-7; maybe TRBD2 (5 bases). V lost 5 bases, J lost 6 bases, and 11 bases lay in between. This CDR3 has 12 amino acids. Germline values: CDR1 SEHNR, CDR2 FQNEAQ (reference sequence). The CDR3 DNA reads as TGTGCCAGCAGCCCAGAGGGAATCGAGCAGTACTTC. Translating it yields CASSPEGIEQYF.

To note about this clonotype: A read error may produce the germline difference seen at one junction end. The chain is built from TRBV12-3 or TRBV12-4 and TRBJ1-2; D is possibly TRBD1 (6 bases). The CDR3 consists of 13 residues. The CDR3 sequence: CACSRTGSSGYTF. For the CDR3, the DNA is TGTGCATGCAGTCGCACAGGGAGTAGTGGCTACACCTTT.

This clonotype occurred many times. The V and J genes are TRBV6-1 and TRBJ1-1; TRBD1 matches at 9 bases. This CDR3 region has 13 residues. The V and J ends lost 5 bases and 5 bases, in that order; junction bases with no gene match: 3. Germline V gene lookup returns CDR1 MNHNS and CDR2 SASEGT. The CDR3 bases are TGTGCCAGCAGTCGACAGGGGGATACTGAAGCTTTCTTT. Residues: CASSRQGDTEAFF.

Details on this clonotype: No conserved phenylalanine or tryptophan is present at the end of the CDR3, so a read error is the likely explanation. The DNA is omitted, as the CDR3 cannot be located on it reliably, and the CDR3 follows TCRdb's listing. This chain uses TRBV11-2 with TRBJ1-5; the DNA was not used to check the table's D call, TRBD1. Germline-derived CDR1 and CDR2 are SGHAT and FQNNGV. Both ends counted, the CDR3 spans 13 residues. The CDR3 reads CASGQGPREPHHL.

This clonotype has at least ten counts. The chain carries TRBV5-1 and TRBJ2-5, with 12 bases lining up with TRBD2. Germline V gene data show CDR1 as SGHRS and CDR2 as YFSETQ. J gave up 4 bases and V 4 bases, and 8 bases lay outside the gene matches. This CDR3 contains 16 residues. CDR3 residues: CASSPGLAGRSETQYF. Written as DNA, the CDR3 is TGCGCCAGCAGCCCCGGACTAGCGGGACGGTCAGAGACCCAGTACTTC.

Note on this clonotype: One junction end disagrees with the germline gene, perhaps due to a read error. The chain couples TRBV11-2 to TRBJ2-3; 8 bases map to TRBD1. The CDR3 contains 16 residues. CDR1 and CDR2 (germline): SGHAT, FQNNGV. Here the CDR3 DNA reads TGTACCAGCAACTGGGGGAGGCAGGGGGCGGCAGATACGCAGTATTTT. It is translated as CTSNWGRQGAADTQYF.

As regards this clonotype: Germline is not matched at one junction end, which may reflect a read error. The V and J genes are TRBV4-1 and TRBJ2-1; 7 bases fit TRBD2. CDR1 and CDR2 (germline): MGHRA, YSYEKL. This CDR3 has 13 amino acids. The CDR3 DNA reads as TGCGCCAGCAGACAACCGGGGACTAATGAACAGTTCTTC. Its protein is CASRQPGTNEQFF.

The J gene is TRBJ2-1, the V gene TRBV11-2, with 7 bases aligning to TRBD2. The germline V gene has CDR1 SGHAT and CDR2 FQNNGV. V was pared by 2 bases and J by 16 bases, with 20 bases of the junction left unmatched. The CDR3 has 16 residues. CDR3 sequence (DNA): TGTGCCAGCAGCTTAACTAACGGGAGGACCTACAATAAGCGATTCTTC. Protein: CASSLTNGRTYNKRFF.

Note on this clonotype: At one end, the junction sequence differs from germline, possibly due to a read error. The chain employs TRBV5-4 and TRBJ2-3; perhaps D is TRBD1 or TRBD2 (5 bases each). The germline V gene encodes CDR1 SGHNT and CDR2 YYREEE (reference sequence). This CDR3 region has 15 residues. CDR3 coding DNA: TGTGCCAGCAGCTGGAGGAGCGGTAACACAGGTACGCAATATTTT. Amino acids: CASSWRSGNTGTQYF.

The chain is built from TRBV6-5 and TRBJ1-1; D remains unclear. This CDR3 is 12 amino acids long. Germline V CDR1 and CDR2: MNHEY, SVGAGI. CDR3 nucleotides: TGTGTCAGTACCGGGGTAGGAACTGAAGCTTTCTTT. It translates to CVSTGVGTEAFF.

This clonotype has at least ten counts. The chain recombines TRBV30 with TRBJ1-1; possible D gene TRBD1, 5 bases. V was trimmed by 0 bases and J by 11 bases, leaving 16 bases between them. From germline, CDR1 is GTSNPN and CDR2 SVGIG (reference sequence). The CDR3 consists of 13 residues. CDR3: CAWSVTSGSYAFF. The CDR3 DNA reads TGTGCCTGGAGTGTAACTTCAGGGTCGTATGCTTTCTTT.

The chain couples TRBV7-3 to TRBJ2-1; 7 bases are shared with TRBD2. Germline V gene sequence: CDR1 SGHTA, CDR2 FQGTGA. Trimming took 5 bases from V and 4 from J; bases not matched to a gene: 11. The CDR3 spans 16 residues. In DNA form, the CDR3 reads TGTGCCAGCAGCCCTGAGGGAGGGAGGCGGTACAATGAGCAGTTCTTC. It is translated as CASSPEGGRRYNEQFF. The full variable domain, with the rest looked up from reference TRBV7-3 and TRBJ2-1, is GAGVSQTPSNKVTEKGKYVELRCDPISGHTALYWYRQSLGQGPEFLIYFQGTGAADDSGLPNDRFFAVRPEGSVSTLKIQRTERGDSAVYLCASSPEGGRRYNEQFFGPGTRLTVL.

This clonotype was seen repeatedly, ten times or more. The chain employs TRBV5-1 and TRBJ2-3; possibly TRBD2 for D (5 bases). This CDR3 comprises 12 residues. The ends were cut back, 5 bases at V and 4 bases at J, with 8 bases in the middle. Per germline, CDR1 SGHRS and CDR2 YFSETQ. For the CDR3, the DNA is TGCGCCAGCAGGTCGGGATCAGATACGCAGTATTTT. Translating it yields CASRSGSDTQYF. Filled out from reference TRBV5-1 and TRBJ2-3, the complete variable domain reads KAGVTQTPRYLIKTRGQQVTLSCSPISGHRSVSWYQQTPGQGLQFLFEYFSETQRNKGNFPGRFSGRQFSNSRSEMNVSTLELGDSALYLCASRSGSDTQYFGPGTRLTVL.

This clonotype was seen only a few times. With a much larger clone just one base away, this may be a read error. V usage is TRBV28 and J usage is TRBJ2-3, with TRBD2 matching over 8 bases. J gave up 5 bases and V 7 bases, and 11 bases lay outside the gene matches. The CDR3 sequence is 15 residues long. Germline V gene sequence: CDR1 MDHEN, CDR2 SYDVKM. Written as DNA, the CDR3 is TGTGCCAGCACTTCACTAGCGGAGCGTCGAGATACGCAGTATTTT. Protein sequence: CASTSLAERRDTQYF.

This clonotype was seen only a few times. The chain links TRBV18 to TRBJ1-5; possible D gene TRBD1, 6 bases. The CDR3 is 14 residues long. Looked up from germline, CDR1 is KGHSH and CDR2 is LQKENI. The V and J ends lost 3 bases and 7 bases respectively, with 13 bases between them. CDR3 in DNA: TGTGCCAGCTCACCGGGGCAGGGGTGGCAGCCCCAGCATTTT. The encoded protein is CASSPGQGWQPQHF.

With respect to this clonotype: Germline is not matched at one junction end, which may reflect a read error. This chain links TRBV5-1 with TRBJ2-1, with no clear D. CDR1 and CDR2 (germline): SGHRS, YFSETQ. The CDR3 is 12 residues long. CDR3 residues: CPSSFLGSEQLF. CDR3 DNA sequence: TGCCCCAGCAGCTTCCTAGGCAGTGAGCAGCTCTTC. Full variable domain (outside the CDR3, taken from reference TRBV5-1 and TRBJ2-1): KAGVTQTPRYLIKTRGQQVTLSCSPISGHRSVSWYQQTPGQGLQFLFEYFSETQRNKGNFPGRFSGRQFSNSRSEMNVSTLELGDSALYLCPSSFLGSEQLFGPGTRLTVL.

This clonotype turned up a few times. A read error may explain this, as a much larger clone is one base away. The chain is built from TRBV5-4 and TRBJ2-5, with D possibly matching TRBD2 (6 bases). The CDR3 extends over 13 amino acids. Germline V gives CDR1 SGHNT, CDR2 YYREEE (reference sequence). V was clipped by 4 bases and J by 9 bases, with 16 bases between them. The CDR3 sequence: CASSTGTARAQYF. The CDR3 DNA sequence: TGTGCCAGCAGCACGGGGACTGCCAGAGCCCAGTACTTC.